The 22 T cell receptor beta chains presented below share a single source sample, sequenced in a study of T cell responses to AZD1222 COVID-19 vaccine. The assay was immunoSEQ multiplex PCR, and TCRdb's table has in-frame clones only and misses some. The repertoire consists of roughly 60,000 clones, with 60% to 85% occurring once and the leading ten covering about 3.5%. The sample was peripheral blood, taken 28 days after the second AZD1222 dose. The receptors were gathered from an adult who received the AZD1222 COVID-19 vaccine.

The chain links TRBV25-1 to TRBJ2-7; TRBD1 might be the D (6 bases). CDR1 and CDR2 (germline): MGHDK, SYGVNS. This CDR3 spans 16 amino acids. V lost 8 bases and J 2 bases, leaving 22 bases between the germline ends. The CDR3, as DNA: TGTGCCAGCCACTGTTCTGGACAGCGTGGCACCTACGAGCAGTACTTC. Its translation is CASHCSGQRGTYEQYF.

A note on this clone: Other DNA sequences in the same sample also yield this CDR3. The chain couples TRBV2 to TRBJ1-1; TRBD1 aligns across 8 bases. Germline V gene lookup returns CDR1 SNHLY and CDR2 FYNNEI. The CDR3 has 14 amino acids. V lost 4 bases and J lost 0; bases outside the gene matches: 1. CDR3 nucleotide sequence: TGTGCCAGCAGTGGACAGGGGATGAACACTGAAGCTTTCTTT. It specifies CASSGQGMNTEAFF.

This chain links TRBV7-2 with TRBJ1-4, with D unclear. Germline CDR1 reads SGHTA; CDR2 reads FQGNSA. The V and J ends lost 4 bases and 8 bases respectively, with 11 bases between them. This CDR3 has 13 residues. CDR3 loop: CASSSIAGEKLFF. CDR3 DNA: TGTGCCAGCAGCTCAATAGCGGGAGAAAAACTGTTTTTT.

CDR3 protein: CASKGQGYSYEQYF. The CDR3 DNA is TGTGCCAGCAAGGGACAGGGGTACTCCTACGAGCAGTACTTC. The chain uses TRBV2 and TRBJ2-7; 10 nucleotides match TRBD1. The CDR3 covers 14 residues. The germline CDR1 and CDR2 sequences are SNHLY and FYNNEI. J lost 0 bases, V lost 7 bases, and 3 bases had no gene match.

This chain uses TRBV2 with TRBJ1-4, with D unclear. With 4 bases removed from V and 6 bases from J, the gap between germline ends came to 12 bases. Germline CDR1 and CDR2: SNHLY and FYNNEI. CDR3 length: 14 amino acids. CDR3 sequence reads: CASSVRLHYEKLFF. The CDR3 DNA follows: TGTGCCAGCAGTGTGCGGTTACATTATGAAAAACTGTTTTTT.

The chain employs TRBV4-3 and TRBJ2-2; D perhaps matches TRBD1 (6 bases). The CDR3 spans 16 residues. Trimming cost V 1 base and J 5 bases, with 14 bases left between them. CDR1 and CDR2 (germline): LGHNA, YSLEER. DNA of the CDR3: TGCGCCAGCAGCCAAGCCGCAGATCAGGGGACCGGGGAGCTGTTTTTT. Protein: CASSQAADQGTGELFF.

The chain carries TRBV18 and TRBJ2-1; no firm D call. V shed 6 bases and J shed 5 bases, with 11 bases lying between them. Germline V gene sequence: CDR1 KGHSH, CDR2 LQKENI. CDR3 length: 13 amino acids. The CDR3: CASSLRADNEQFF. DNA for the CDR3: TGTGCCAGCTCTCTCCGGGCTGACAATGAGCAGTTCTTC.

This clone was observed at least ten times. The V and J genes are TRBV7-6 and TRBJ2-4, with 8 bases lining up with TRBD1. V trimming: 4 bases; J trimming: 6 bases; junction bases outside the gene matches: 5. Germline V lookup: CDR1 SGHVS, CDR2 FNYEAQ. The CDR3 covers 14 residues. CDR3 region: CASSSGQGRNIQYF. Written as DNA, the CDR3 is TGTGCCAGCAGCTCAGGACAGGGAAGAAACATTCAGTACTTC.

A single count supports this clone. The chain uses TRBV9 and TRBJ2-7; TRBD1 aligns across 7 bases. The germline gives CDR1 SGDLS, CDR2 YYNGEE. This CDR3 has 13 residues. J lost 3 bases, V lost 4 bases, and 4 bases had no gene match. CDR3 DNA: TGTGCCAGCAGCTCCGGGACAGACTACGAGCAGTACTTC. Amino acids: CASSSGTDYEQYF.

J is TRBJ1-2 and V is TRBV5-6; 12 bases are shared with TRBD1. Trimming removed 4 bases from V and 3 bases from J; junction bases left unmatched: 7. The CDR3 consists of 16 residues. Per the germline V gene, CDR1 is SGHDT and CDR2 is YYEEEE. The CDR3 nucleotides read TGTGCCAGCAGCCCCGGGACAGGGGGCACCGACTATGGCTACACCTTC. Encoded protein: CASSPGTGGTDYGYTF.

To note about this clone: Germline is not matched at one junction end, which may reflect a read error. The chain couples TRBV7-7 to TRBJ2-1; 11 bases match TRBD1. CDR3 length: 16 residues. Germline CDR1 SSHAT, CDR2 FNYEAQ (reference sequence). For the CDR3, the DNA is TGTGCTAGCAGCTTAGATGGGACAGGGGGCTACAATGAGCAGTTCTTC. Translation: CASSLDGTGGYNEQFF.

The V call is TRBV6-5, the J call TRBJ1-3; no definite D call. This CDR3 contains 12 residues. V lost 2 bases and J 4 bases, leaving 3 bases between the germline ends. Germline V gene data show CDR1 as MNHEY and CDR2 as SVGAGI. The CDR3 sequence is CASSYQGNTIYF. Here the CDR3 DNA reads TGTGCCAGCAGTTACCAGGGAAACACCATATATTTT.

This clone has only one observation. V and J are TRBV10-1 and TRBJ1-5; D call uncertain. Germline lookup yields CDR1 WNHNN and CDR2 SYGVQD (reference sequence). Trimming cost V 10 bases and J 11 bases, with 15 bases left between them. CDR3 length equals 11 residues. The CDR3 sequence: CAIEPFPAQHF. The CDR3 DNA reads as TGCGCCATCGAACCCTTCCCGGCCCAGCATTTT.

This clone was seen once. The chain is built from TRBV14 and TRBJ2-1; D not resolved. The V gene's germline CDR1 is SGHDN and CDR2 FVKESK. This CDR3 is built from 14 residues. V was cut by 1 base and J by 5 bases, with 9 bases left in between. The CDR3 sequence is CASSQGYSHNEQFF. The DNA of the CDR3 is TGTGCCAGCAGCCAAGGGTATTCCCACAATGAGCAGTTCTTC.

This chain links TRBV12-3 or TRBV12-4 with TRBJ1-1; 7 bases are a match to TRBD1. This CDR3 spans 12 amino acids. V lost 5 bases to trimming and J lost 5 bases; unmatched junction nucleotides: 2. This CDR3 reads CASSQGGTEAFF. The CDR3 DNA sequence: TGTGCCAGCAGTCAGGGGGGTACTGAAGCTTTCTTT.

The chain carries TRBV9 and TRBJ2-7; TRBD1 matches at 7 bases. The V and J ends lost 4 bases and 1 base, in that order; junction bases with no gene match: 2. This CDR3 has 13 residues. Per germline, CDR1 SGDLS and CDR2 YYNGEE. The CDR3, as DNA: TGTGCCAGCAGCTCGGGACAGTCCTACGAGCAGTACTTC. The encoded protein is CASSSGQSYEQYF.

The chain carries TRBV7-2 and TRBJ1-6; the D is unclear. V shed 5 bases and J shed 10 bases, with 12 bases lying between them. Germline CDR1 and CDR2: SGHTA and FQGNSA. There are 13 residues in the CDR3. The CDR3 region has the DNA TGTGCCAGCAGCCCCTCGGTGGGATCACCCCTCCACTTT. Translated: CASSPSVGSPLHF.

The CDR3 nucleotides read TGTGCCAGCAGTTTCTTCAGGGTAGCGGCTGAAGCTTTCTTT. As protein: CASSFFRVAAEAFF. The chain employs TRBV6-2 or TRBV6-3 and TRBJ1-1, with D tentatively TRBD1 (5 bases). This CDR3 contains 14 residues. The V gene's germline CDR1 is MNHEY and CDR2 SVGEGT. V was shortened by 4 bases and J by 6 bases, with 15 bases between the two germline ends.

This clone was seen more than once but under ten times. The V call is TRBV4-3, the J call TRBJ2-7; TRBD2 matches at 11 bases. CDR3 size: 16 residues. Trimming cost V 0 bases and J 6 bases; bases outside gene matches: 7. The germline V gene encodes CDR1 LGHNA and CDR2 YSLEER. The CDR3 reads CASSQDHTSGGPEQYF. CDR3 nucleotide sequence: TGCGCCAGCAGCCAAGATCACACTAGCGGGGGCCCCGAGCAGTACTTC.

This clone was counted only a few times. The chain recombines TRBV2 with TRBJ1-1, with D possibly being TRBD1 (5 bases). Germline V gene lookup returns CDR1 SNHLY and CDR2 FYNNEI. Trimming removed 6 bases at V and 1 base at J, with 15 bases between. The CDR3 consists of 15 residues. The CDR3 coding sequence is TGTGCCAGCAGAGCCGGGACCCTGGGGAACACTGAAGCTTTCTTT. Protein: CASRAGTLGNTEAFF.

V is TRBV5-1 and J is TRBJ1-6; 8 bases fit TRBD1. The trim removed 0 bases at V and 5 bases at J, leaving 7 bases unmatched. The CDR3 extends over 17 amino acids. Germline values: CDR1 SGHRS, CDR2 YFSETQ. CDR3 nucleotides: TGCGCCAGCAGCTTGGTTGCAGGGGGCGATGATAATTCACCCCTCCACTTT. Residues: CASSLVAGGDDNSPLHF.

The chain employs TRBV7-2 and TRBJ2-1; 12 nucleotides line up with TRBD2. The germline gives CDR1 SGHTA, CDR2 FQGNSA. The V segment lost 3 bases and the J segment 8 bases; nucleotides outside the gene matches: 5. This CDR3 has 15 amino acids. The CDR3 loop reads CASSFSSGGAYEQFF. The CDR3, as DNA: TGTGCCAGCAGCTTTTCTAGCGGGGGGGCCTATGAGCAGTTCTTC.